The T cell receptor beta chain under discussion was sequenced for a study of T cell clones after liver transplantation. Looking at the study overall: As an antigen-independent comparator, third-party-reactive TCRbeta sequences came from pre-transplant mixed lymphocyte reactions.

V gave up 0 bases and J gave up 5 bases, with 7 bases separating them. The V gene's germline CDR1 is GTSNPN and CDR2 SVGIG (reference sequence). The CDR3 sequence is 12 residues long. The sample holds a few counts of this clone. The repertoire was sequenced with immunoSEQ multiplex PCR; TCRdb's copy has only in-frame clones and lacks some. This table holds about 80,000 clones, 70% to 85% found once. The receptor was isolated from a human patient who received a liver transplant. Some T cells may originate from the graft donor. The chain has TRBV30 and TRBJ1-1; D call uncertain. This specimen was CD4+ T cells from blood, taken almost 47 months after liver transplant. The CDR3 sequence is CAWSVLATEAFF. CDR3 DNA: TGTGCCTGGAGTGTCCTGGCAACTGAAGCTTTCTTT.